The 32 T cell receptor beta chains reported below all come from one sample, sequenced in a study of OX40 agonist ivuxolimab in advanced cancers. Preparation of the library involved the immunoSEQ multiplex PCR assay. Entries here come from immuneACCESS through TCRdb and include only in-frame sequences with V and J called. Some clones fail to appear in such tables; in the studies checked, an unresolved V gene covers under half of the shortfall, and the cause of the remainder is unknown. Here the sample has fewer than 95,000 clones; around 80% occur a single time. The ten largest clones take up 5.5% to 7% of the sample. The specimen comprised CD4+ or CD8+ T cells sorted from blood, sampled in a trial of the OX40 agonist ivuxolimab. These receptors came from an adult with an advanced solid tumor such as melanoma, head and neck, liver or kidney cancer.

V is TRBV9 and J is TRBJ1-1; tentatively, D is TRBD1 (6 bases). The germline V gene encodes CDR1 SGDLS and CDR2 YYNGEE. Trimming left V 3 bases short and J 6 bases short, with 18 bases between. The CDR3 consists of 15 residues. CDR3 sequence (DNA): TGTGCCAGCAGCGCGGCCTTGGACAGCAAATCTGAAGCTTTCTTT. Its translation is CASSAALDSKSEAFF.

The chain links TRBV6-6 to TRBJ1-2, with a weak D call TRBD1 (5 bases). The V and J ends lost 6 bases and 5 bases respectively, with 19 bases between them. In germline, CDR1 is MNHNY, CDR2 SVGAGI (reference sequence). The CDR3 is made up of 15 amino acids. CDR3 sequence: CASRPRAGPTYGYTF. In nucleotides, the CDR3 is TGTGCCAGCAGGCCCAGGGCTGGCCCGACTTATGGCTACACCTTC.

This chain uses TRBV6-5 with TRBJ1-2; D is undetermined. Trimming shortened V by 6 bases and J by 6 bases, and 17 bases separated the two germline ends. CDR3 length equals 14 residues. CDR1 and CDR2 (germline): MNHEY, SVGAGI. The CDR3 sequence is CASRPDGGFNGYTF. CDR3 nucleotide sequence: TGTGCCAGCAGACCAGACGGTGGCTTTAATGGCTACACCTTC.

The CDR3 nucleotides read TGTGCCATCAGTGAGTCGGGACAGCTCAGGGTTGGCCTCCACTTT. Amino acid sequence: CAISESGQLRVGLHF. V and J are TRBV10-3 and TRBJ1-6, with TRBD1 identical over 7 bases. The CDR3 totals 15 residues. Trimming took 0 bases from V and 15 from J; bases not matched to a gene: 11. CDR1 is ENHRY and CDR2 is SYGVKD in the germline V gene.

The table lists this clone with a few counts. This sample includes further DNA sequences coding for the same CDR3. The chain is built from TRBV10-3 and TRBJ1-5, with D possibly TRBD1 on 5 matching bases. CDR1 and CDR2 (germline): ENHRY, SYGVKD. The length of the CDR3 is 15 residues. V dropped 4 bases and J dropped 0 bases, with 10 bases sitting between them. The CDR3: CAISVGEYSNQPQHF. Written as DNA, the CDR3 is TGTGCCATCAGTGTAGGGGAATATAGCAATCAGCCCCAGCATTTT.

Comment on this clone: An end of the junction does not agree with germline; a read error may underlie this. This chain uses TRBV7-7 with TRBJ2-2; 9 bases fit TRBD2. The CDR3 contains 14 residues. The germline gives CDR1 SSHAT, CDR2 FNYEAQ (reference sequence). CDR3 sequence (DNA): TGTGCCACGTCTAGCGGGACGAATACCGGGGAGCTGTTTTTT. Its protein is CATSSGTNTGELFF.

This clone was observed once. The rearrangement uses TRBV6-4 and TRBJ2-2; tentative D call: TRBD2 (6 bases). With 3 bases removed from V and 4 bases from J, the gap between germline ends came to 15 bases. The CDR3 extends over 16 amino acids. Germline V gene lookup returns CDR1 MRHNA and CDR2 SNTAGT. The CDR3 here is CASSENVAGSTGELFF. CDR3 nucleotides: TGTGCCAGCAGTGAGAATGTGGCGGGATCCACCGGGGAGCTGTTTTTT.

This sequence joins TRBV7-9 and TRBJ2-3; 12 nucleotides match TRBD2. V dropped 6 bases and J dropped 0; count of bases not matched to a gene: 4. This CDR3 comprises 16 residues. Germline V lookup: CDR1 SEHNR, CDR2 FQNEAQ (reference sequence). CDR3 sequence: CASRTSGGPSTDTQYF. The CDR3 DNA reads TGTGCCAGCAGGACTAGCGGGGGACCCAGCACAGATACGCAGTATTTT.

The V gene is TRBV28, the J gene TRBJ1-1; D possibly corresponds to TRBD1 (5 bases). This CDR3 contains 15 residues. The germline V gene encodes CDR1 MDHEN and CDR2 SYDVKM. V shed 1 base and J shed 6 bases, with 15 bases lying between them. This CDR3 reads CASSLLGTRGPEAFF. The CDR3 bases are TGTGCCAGCAGTTTATTGGGGACGAGAGGTCCTGAAGCTTTCTTT.

The chain recombines TRBV10-3 with TRBJ2-2; unclear D gene. The V gene lost 2 bases and the J gene lost 6 bases, with 13 bases spanning the gap. CDR3 length: 15 amino acids. Germline V gene lookup returns CDR1 ENHRY and CDR2 SYGVKD. The CDR3 loop is CAISERVAPPGELFF. The CDR3 region has the DNA TGTGCCATCAGTGAGAGGGTAGCCCCCCCCGGGGAGCTGTTTTTT.

This chain uses TRBV27 with TRBJ2-1, with D maybe TRBD2 (5 bases). Per germline, CDR1 MNHEY and CDR2 SMNVEV (reference sequence). The CDR3 is 11 amino acids. Deletions cut 8 bases from V and 9 bases from J, with 11 bases between. The CDR3 protein is CASRRSGEQFF. CDR3 sequence (DNA): TGTGCCAGCCGCAGGAGCGGTGAGCAGTTCTTC.

The J gene is TRBJ2-3, the V gene TRBV9; tentatively, D is TRBD1 (6 bases). V shed 5 bases and J shed 0 bases, with 16 bases lying between them. The CDR3 totals 16 residues. Germline V gene sequence: CDR1 SGDLS, CDR2 YYNGEE. The CDR3 sequence: CASRSTRGGSTDTQYF. Written as DNA, the CDR3 is TGTGCCAGCAGAAGTACCAGGGGCGGTAGCACAGATACGCAGTATTTT. Complete variable domain (other parts from reference TRBV9 and TRBJ2-3): DSGVTQTPKHLITATGQRVTLRCSPRSGDLSVYWYQQSLDQGLQFLIQYYNGEERAKGNILERFSAQQFPDLHSELNLSSLELGDSALYFCASRSTRGGSTDTQYFGPGTRLTVL.

The genes are TRBV6-6 and TRBJ2-3, with no clear D. Germline CDR1 MNHNY, CDR2 SVGAGI (reference sequence). The CDR3 is 16 residues long. V was clipped by 2 bases and J by 2 bases, with 14 bases between them. CDR3 amino acids: CASSYLGGTYTDTQYF. The CDR3 DNA sequence: TGTGCCAGCAGTTACCTCGGCGGTACTTACACAGATACGCAGTATTTT.

The J gene is TRBJ2-2, the V gene TRBV28; 8 positions match TRBD2. Germline CDR1 is MDHEN and CDR2 is SYDVKM. The CDR3 spans 15 residues. Trimming cost V 5 bases and J 4 bases; bases outside gene matches: 6. The CDR3 reads CASSTGTSVTGELFF. CDR3 nucleotide sequence: TGTGCCAGCAGTACCGGGACTAGTGTCACCGGGGAGCTGTTTTTT.

This sequence joins TRBV10-3 and TRBJ1-2; perhaps TRBD1 as D (6 bases). The CDR3 covers 16 residues. V gave up 0 bases and J gave up 0 bases, with 11 bases separating them. Germline CDR1 reads ENHRY; CDR2 reads SYGVKD. The CDR3 bases are TGTGCCATCAGTGAGTCGGGGGGGCCCGCTAACTATGGCTACACCTTC. Translation gives CAISESGGPANYGYTF.

The rearrangement uses TRBV7-9 and TRBJ2-2; D unclear. Trimming removed 2 bases from V and 6 bases from J, with 7 bases in between. The germline CDR1 and CDR2 sequences are SEHNR and FQNEAQ (reference sequence). This CDR3 contains 13 residues. The CDR3 protein is CASSLKTAGELFF. The CDR3 coding sequence is TGTGCCAGCAGCTTAAAAACTGCCGGGGAGCTGTTTTTT.

The CDR3 coding sequence is TGTGCCAGCAAGTCGACGGAGGCTGGGGGGTTCTTC. Encoded protein: CASKSTEAGGFF. The V gene is TRBV28, the J gene TRBJ2-1; either TRBD1 or TRBD2 may supply D (5 bases each). V was pared by 7 bases and J by 15 bases, with 19 bases between. The CDR3 is 12 residues long. CDR1 and CDR2 (germline): MDHEN, SYDVKM.

The chain combines TRBV19 with TRBJ2-2; D is unresolved. CDR1 and CDR2 from the germline V gene are LNHDA and SQIVND (reference sequence). This CDR3 has 15 residues. Trimming took off 3 bases at V and 2 bases at J, with 10 bases between the two ends. The CDR3 sequence: CASSIWAVNTGELFF. In nucleotides, the CDR3 is TGTGCCAGTAGTATTTGGGCAGTCAACACCGGGGAGCTGTTTTTT.

This sequence joins TRBV30 and TRBJ1-6, with 7 bases aligning to TRBD1. The trim removed 3 bases at V and 0 bases at J, leaving 2 bases unmatched. Germline CDR1 and CDR2: GTSNPN and SVGIG (reference sequence). This CDR3 spans 15 amino acids. The CDR3: CAWRGQSSYNSPLHF. Here the CDR3 DNA reads TGTGCCTGGAGGGGACAGAGCTCCTATAATTCACCCCTCCACTTT.

The V gene is TRBV2, the J gene TRBJ1-5; 7 nucleotides match TRBD1. Trimming at V came to 5 bases and at J to 7 bases, leaving 8 bases not matched to a gene. The CDR3 totals 14 residues. Germline CDR1 SNHLY, CDR2 FYNNEI. The CDR3 sequence is CASSIRTGNQPQHF. The CDR3 DNA is TGTGCCAGCAGTATTCGGACAGGAAACCAGCCCCAGCATTTT.

The rearrangement joins TRBV28 to TRBJ2-7, with TRBD1 identical over 8 bases. The CDR3 contains 15 residues. With V trimmed by 5 bases and J by 0 bases, 6 bases remained unmatched. Germline V gene lookup returns CDR1 MDHEN and CDR2 SYDVKM. This CDR3 reads CASSVWTGNSYEQYF. In DNA form, the CDR3 reads TGTGCCAGCAGTGTGTGGACAGGGAACTCCTACGAGCAGTACTTC.

This clone was detected a few times. The gene calls are TRBV27 and TRBJ1-4; D not certain. Germline CDR1 MNHEY, CDR2 SMNVEV (reference sequence). The V gene lost 8 bases and the J gene lost 4 bases, with 17 bases spanning the gap. The CDR3 loop spans 15 amino acids. The CDR3 coding sequence is TGTGCCAGCCGACCATCGGATGGGAATAATGAAAAACTGTTTTTT. The encoded protein is CASRPSDGNNEKLFF. The entire variable domain, with the rest obtained from reference TRBV27 and TRBJ1-4, is as follows: EAQVTQNPRYLITVTGKKLTVTCSQNMNHEYMSWYRQDPGLGLRQIYYSMNVEVTDKGDVPEGYKVSRKEKRNFPLILESPSPNQTSLYFCASRPSDGNNEKLFFGSGTQLSVL.

This chain links TRBV10-3 with TRBJ2-1; TRBD2 aligns across 16 bases. Germline V gives CDR1 ENHRY, CDR2 SYGVKD. The CDR3 has 18 residues. V lost 10 bases, J lost 2 bases, and 11 bases stayed unmatched. Here the CDR3 reads CATEFGTSGGGTYNEQFF. The CDR3 DNA sequence: TGTGCCACCGAGTTCGGGACTAGCGGGGGGGGGACCTACAATGAGCAGTTCTTC.

The J gene is TRBJ2-4, the V gene TRBV28; no definite D call. Trimming took 6 bases from V and 0 from J, leaving 12 bases between them. Germline CDR1 is MDHEN and CDR2 is SYDVKM. CDR3 length: 15 amino acids. The CDR3 sequence: CASSLTRLAKNIQYF. The CDR3 DNA reads TGTGCCAGCAGCCTTACCCGGTTAGCCAAAAACATTCAGTACTTC.

This clone was recorded once. V usage is TRBV28 and J usage is TRBJ2-5; 8 nucleotides align to TRBD1. Germline CDR1 and CDR2: MDHEN and SYDVKM. This CDR3 is 15 amino acids long. V lost 5 bases, J lost 4 bases, and 9 bases stayed unmatched. In nucleotides, the CDR3 is TGTGCCAGCAGTCTAGGACAGGGCTGGCGAGAGACCCAGTACTTC. Translating it yields CASSLGQGWRETQYF.

The V call is TRBV28, the J call TRBJ2-5; the D is unclear. The germline V gene encodes CDR1 MDHEN and CDR2 SYDVKM. The CDR3 runs 14 residues. V was clipped by 3 bases and J by 2 bases, with 10 bases between them. CDR3 DNA sequence: TGTGCCAGCAGTTTCTACGGCGGTCAAGAGACCCAGTACTTC. The encoded protein is CASSFYGGQETQYF.

The rearrangement uses TRBV6-1 and TRBJ2-2; possibly TRBD1 for D (5 bases). Germline assignment: CDR1 MNHNS and CDR2 SASEGT. V was clipped by 6 bases and J by 0 bases, with 11 bases between them. This CDR3 region has 15 residues. The CDR3 loop reads CASSARGSNTGELFF. Written as DNA, the CDR3 is TGTGCCAGCAGCGCTAGGGGTTCGAACACCGGGGAGCTGTTTTTT.

The genes are TRBV11-3 and TRBJ2-3, with 9 bases fitting TRBD1. The CDR3 contains 15 residues. With 3 bases clipped from V and 2 bases from J, the junction kept 3 bases outside the gene matches. CDR1 and CDR2 from the germline V gene are SGHNT and YENEEA. CDR3 residues: CASSLTGGFTDTQYF. The CDR3 DNA follows: TGTGCCAGCAGCTTGACAGGGGGGTTCACAGATACGCAGTATTTT.

This rearrangement joins TRBV6-5 to TRBJ1-3, with D maybe TRBD1 (5 bases). Germline CDR1 and CDR2: MNHEY and SVGAGI. The V gene lost 0 bases and the J gene lost 0 bases, with 6 bases spanning the gap. The CDR3 runs 15 residues. The CDR3 DNA is TGTGCCAGCAGTTACTCGACAGTCTCTGGAAACACCATATATTTT. Translated, it gives CASSYSTVSGNTIYF.

The V call is TRBV7-8, the J call TRBJ1-6, with D tentatively TRBD1 (5 bases). This CDR3 has 14 amino acids. From germline, CDR1 is SGHVS and CDR2 FQNEAQ. The V end lost 2 bases, the J end lost 8 bases, and 10 bases lay between the germline ends. Here the CDR3 DNA reads TGTGCCAGCAGCTTAACCAGGGACGATTCACCCCTCCACTTT. Translating gives CASSLTRDDSPLHF.

This clone was recorded only once. The rearrangement joins TRBV11-2 to TRBJ2-5, with a tentative D call TRBD2 (6 bases). Germline V gene sequence: CDR1 SGHAT, CDR2 FQNNGV. The CDR3 is 14 residues long. V was trimmed by 8 bases and J by 1 base, leaving 14 bases between them. CDR3 DNA sequence: TGTGCCAGCGGCACATTCGGGGGCCAAGAGACCCAGTACTTC. This translates into CASGTFGGQETQYF.

This sequence joins TRBV6-5 and TRBJ2-1, with 9 positions matching TRBD2. The CDR3 totals 15 residues. Per germline, CDR1 MNHEY and CDR2 SVGAGI. Trimming at V came to 2 bases and at J to 10 bases, leaving 9 bases not matched to a gene. CDR3 residues: CASSYDPAGGREQFF. The CDR3 nucleotides read TGTGCCAGCAGTTACGATCCAGCGGGGGGCCGGGAGCAGTTCTTC.